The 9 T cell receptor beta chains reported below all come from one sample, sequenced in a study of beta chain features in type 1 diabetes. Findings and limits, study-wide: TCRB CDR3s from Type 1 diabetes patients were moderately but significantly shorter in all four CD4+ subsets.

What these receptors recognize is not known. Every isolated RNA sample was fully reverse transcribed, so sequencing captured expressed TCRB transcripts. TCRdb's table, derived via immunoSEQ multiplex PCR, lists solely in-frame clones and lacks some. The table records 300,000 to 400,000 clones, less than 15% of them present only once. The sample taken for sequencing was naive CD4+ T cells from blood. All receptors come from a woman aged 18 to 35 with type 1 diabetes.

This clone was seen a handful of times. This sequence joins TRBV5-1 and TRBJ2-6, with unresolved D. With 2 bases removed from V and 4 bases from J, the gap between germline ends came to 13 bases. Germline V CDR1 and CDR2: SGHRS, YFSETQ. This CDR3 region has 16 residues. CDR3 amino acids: CASSFMPVSGANVLTF. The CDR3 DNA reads TGCGCCAGCAGCTTTATGCCGGTATCAGGGGCCAACGTCCTGACTTTC.

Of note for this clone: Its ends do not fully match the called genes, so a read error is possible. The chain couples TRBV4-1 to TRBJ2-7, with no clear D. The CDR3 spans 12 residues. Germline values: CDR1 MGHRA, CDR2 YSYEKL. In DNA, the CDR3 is TGCGCCAGCAGCCAGTTAAGTTCCAGGTCTTTATTC. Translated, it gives CASSQLSSRSLF.

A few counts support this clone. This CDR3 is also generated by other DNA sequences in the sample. Here the CDR3 reads CAWSTGMNTEAFF. The CDR3 bases are TGTGCCTGGAGCACCGGGATGAACACTGAAGCTTTCTTT. The rearrangement links TRBV30 to TRBJ1-1; no definite D call. Trimming pared 3 bases from V and 0 bases from J, leaving 8 bases between. This CDR3 spans 13 amino acids. CDR1 is GTSNPN, CDR2 SVGIG, per germline (reference sequence).

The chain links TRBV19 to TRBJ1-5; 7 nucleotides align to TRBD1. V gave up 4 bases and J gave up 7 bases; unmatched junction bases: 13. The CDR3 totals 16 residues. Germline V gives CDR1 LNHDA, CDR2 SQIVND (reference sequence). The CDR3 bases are TGTGCCAGTAGTAGAAGCTCAGGGGGGCAAGGGCAGCCCCAGCATTTT. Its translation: CASSRSSGGQGQPQHF.

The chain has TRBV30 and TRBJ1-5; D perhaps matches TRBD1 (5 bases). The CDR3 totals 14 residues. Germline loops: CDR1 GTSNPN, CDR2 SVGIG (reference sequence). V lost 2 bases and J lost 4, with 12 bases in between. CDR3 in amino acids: CAWSRWAGNQPQHF. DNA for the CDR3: TGTGCCTGGAGTCGTTGGGCAGGGAATCAGCCCCAGCATTTT.

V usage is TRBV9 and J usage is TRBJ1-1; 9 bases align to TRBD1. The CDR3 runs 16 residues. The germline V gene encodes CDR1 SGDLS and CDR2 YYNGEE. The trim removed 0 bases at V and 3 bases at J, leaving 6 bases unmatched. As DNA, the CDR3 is TGTGCCAGCAGCGTAGCCCCGGACAGGGGTGACACTGAAGCTTTCTTT. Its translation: CASSVAPDRGDTEAFF.

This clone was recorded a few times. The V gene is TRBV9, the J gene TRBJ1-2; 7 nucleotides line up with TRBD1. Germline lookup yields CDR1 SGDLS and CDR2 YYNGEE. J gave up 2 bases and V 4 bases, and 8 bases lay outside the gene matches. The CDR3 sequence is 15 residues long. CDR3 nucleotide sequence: TGTGCCAGCAGCCTTCGGACAGGACTAAACTATGGCTACACCTTC. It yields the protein CASSLRTGLNYGYTF.

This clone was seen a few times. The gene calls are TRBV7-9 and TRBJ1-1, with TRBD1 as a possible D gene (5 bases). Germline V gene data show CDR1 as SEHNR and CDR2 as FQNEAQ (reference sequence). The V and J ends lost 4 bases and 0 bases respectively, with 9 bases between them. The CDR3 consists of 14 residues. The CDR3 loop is CASSWDLLNTEAFF. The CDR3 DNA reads TGTGCCAGCAGCTGGGACTTATTGAACACTGAAGCTTTCTTT.

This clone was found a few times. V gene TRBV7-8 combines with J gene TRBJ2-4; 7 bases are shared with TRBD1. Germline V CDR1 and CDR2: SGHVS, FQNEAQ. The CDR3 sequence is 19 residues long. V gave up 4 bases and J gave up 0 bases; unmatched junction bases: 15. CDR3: CASSSTRDSQSIAKNIQYF. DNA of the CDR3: TGTGCCAGCAGCTCAACCCGGGACAGTCAGTCAATAGCCAAAAACATTCAGTACTTC.